This entry lists 11 T cell receptor beta chains sequenced from one sample in a study of patients and donors after allogeneic stem cell transplantation. MiXCR was run by TCRdb on the RT-PCR reads, yielding one entry per CDR3 protein. The sample includes about 410,000 distinct CDR3 sequences, about a sixth of them seen just once. Sequenced sample: blood, either unsorted or a sorted T cell fraction (not recorded which). These receptors were collected from a human donor who was either an allogeneic HSCT recipient or a stem cell or donor lymphocyte infusion donor (not recorded which). It is not recorded whose cells these are; they may come from a transplant donor.

This clonotype has a handful of counts. The J gene is TRBJ2-2, the V gene TRBV20-1; 8 nucleotides match TRBD2. The CDR3 spans 13 residues. Germline assignment: CDR1 DFQATT and CDR2 SNEGSKA (reference sequence). Losses at the gene ends were 7 bases for V and 1 base for J; bases not matched to a gene: 2. The DNA for the CDR3 is TGCAGTGGGAGCGGGGGGAACACCGGGGAGCTGTTTTTT. This translates into CSGSGGNTGELFF.

This clonotype was found a few times. The chain employs TRBV9 and TRBJ2-3; D gene uncertain. CDR3 size: 17 residues. Trimming removed 3 bases from V and 2 bases from J, with 19 bases in between. Germline CDR1 SGDLS, CDR2 YYNGEE. CDR3 sequence (DNA): TGTGCCAGCAGCGCCCGACCGACAATTATTTCCACAGATACGCAGTATTTT. This codes for CASSARPTIISTDTQYF.

J is TRBJ2-5 and V is TRBV7-2; 9 bases are a match to TRBD2. V lost 3 bases, J lost 3 bases, and 8 bases stayed unmatched. The CDR3 is 16 residues long. Germline lookup yields CDR1 SGHTA and CDR2 FQGNSA. In DNA, the CDR3 is TGTGCCAGCAGCTTTGGGTTGGCGGGGGGGGAAGAGACCCAGTACTTC. This encodes CASSFGLAGGEETQYF.

The chain combines TRBV4-2 with TRBJ2-5; 12 bases line up with TRBD2. CDR1 and CDR2 from the germline V gene are LGHNA and YNFKEQ. The CDR3 extends over 17 amino acids. The V and J ends lost 1 base and 2 bases, in that order; junction bases with no gene match: 5. The CDR3 loop is CASSQGLAGGLQETQYF. CDR3 nucleotides: TGTGCCAGCAGCCAAGGGCTAGCGGGGGGGCTGCAAGAGACCCAGTACTTC.

This clonotype was found many times. V gene TRBV12-3 or TRBV12-4 combines with J gene TRBJ2-7; D is unresolved. V shed 2 bases and J shed 4 bases, with 15 bases lying between them. This CDR3 is 15 amino acids long. The DNA for the CDR3 is TGTGCCAGCAGTTTAAAGTCCCGTCGGAAATACGAGCAGTACTTC. It specifies CASSLKSRRKYEQYF.

The chain employs TRBV10-3 and TRBJ2-5; D may be TRBD2 (6 bases). CDR1 is ENHRY, CDR2 SYGVKD, per germline. CDR3 length: 12 amino acids. V lost 8 bases and J lost 5, with 12 bases in between. This chain's CDR3 is CAIGSAGETQYF. As DNA, the CDR3 is TGTGCCATCGGGTCGGCGGGGGAGACCCAGTACTTC.

This clonotype came up a few times. V gene TRBV20-1 combines with J gene TRBJ2-3; 12 bases are a match to TRBD1. Germline V gene lookup returns CDR1 DFQATT and CDR2 SNEGSKA (reference sequence). This CDR3 is built from 17 residues. V dropped 5 bases and J dropped 0; count of bases not matched to a gene: 9. In DNA form, the CDR3 reads TGCAGTGCTTACCCGGGACAGGGGGCCTCTAGCACAGATACGCAGTATTTT. Protein sequence: CSAYPGQGASSTDTQYF.

J is TRBJ2-7 and V is TRBV20-1; tentative D call: TRBD2 (6 bases). CDR1 DFQATT and CDR2 SNEGSKA come from the germline V gene (reference sequence). The CDR3 loop spans 12 amino acids. V lost 3 bases and J 2 bases, leaving 8 bases between the germline ends. In DNA, the CDR3 is TGCAGTGCTAGCGGGGAGGCCTACGAGCAGTACTTC. It translates to CSASGEAYEQYF.

A few counts support this clonotype. The chain carries TRBV12-3 or TRBV12-4 and TRBJ1-3; D is undetermined. V lost 5 bases to trimming and J lost 8 bases, with 7 bases between them. The CDR3 sequence is 11 residues long. As DNA, the CDR3 is TGTGCCAGCAGTAATGAAGACACCATATATTTT. This encodes CASSNEDTIYF.

This clonotype was seen repeatedly, ten times or more. The rearrangement joins TRBV5-1 to TRBJ1-1, with D hard to call. Trimming removed 3 bases from V and 1 base from J, with 10 bases in between. Germline V gives CDR1 SGHRS, CDR2 YFSETQ. CDR3 size: 14 residues. The CDR3 bases are TGCGCCAGCAGCTGGCCATCGGGGAACACTGAAGCTTTCTTT. It encodes CASSWPSGNTEAFF.

The chain employs TRBV9 and TRBJ2-4; a possible D gene is TRBD2 (5 bases). The germline gives CDR1 SGDLS, CDR2 YYNGEE. This CDR3 has 15 residues. The V and J ends lost 0 bases and 4 bases respectively, with 11 bases between them. The CDR3 DNA reads as TGTGCCAGCAGCGTAGCGGGAACTTATAAAAACATTCAGTACTTC. Its translation: CASSVAGTYKNIQYF.